This TCR beta chain was sequenced in a study of early T cells in non-severe SARS-CoV-2 infection. V lost 2 bases to trimming and J lost 4 bases, with 8 bases between them. The CDR3 has 13 amino acids. The germline gives CDR1 MNHEY, CDR2 SVGEGT. TCRdb redid the calling of the 5' RACE reads with MiXCR, one entry per CDR3 protein. The sample has some 57,000 distinct CDR3 sequences, less than 11% seen once. The gene calls are TRBV6-2 or TRBV6-3 and TRBJ1-1; D is perhaps TRBD1 (5 bases). The TCR was taken from an adult who was a healthcare worker with PCR-confirmed SARS-CoV-2 infection or an uninfected control (not recorded which). What was sequenced was whole blood. The CDR3 DNA follows: TGTGCCAGCAGTTACCGGGGGGGCACTGAAGCTTTCTTT. Its protein product is CASSYRGGTEAFF.